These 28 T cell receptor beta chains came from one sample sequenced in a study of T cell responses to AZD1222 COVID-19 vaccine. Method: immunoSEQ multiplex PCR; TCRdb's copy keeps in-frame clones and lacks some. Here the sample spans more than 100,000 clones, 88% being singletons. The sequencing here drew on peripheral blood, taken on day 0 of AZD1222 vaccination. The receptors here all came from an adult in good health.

CDR3 sequence (DNA): TGTGCCAGCAGCCAAGTGGATCAGGGGGAAGGGGAGCTGTTTTTT. As protein: CASSQVDQGEGELFF. This sequence joins TRBV4-2 and TRBJ2-2, with TRBD1 matching over 7 bases. Looked up from germline, CDR1 is LGHNA and CDR2 is YNFKEQ. J gave up 8 bases and V 1 base, and 7 bases lay outside the gene matches. The CDR3 runs 15 residues.

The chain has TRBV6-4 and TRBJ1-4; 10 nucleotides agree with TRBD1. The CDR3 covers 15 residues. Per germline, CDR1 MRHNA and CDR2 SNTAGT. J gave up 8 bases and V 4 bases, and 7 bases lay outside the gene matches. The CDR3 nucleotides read TGTGCCAGCAGTGTCACCGGGACAGGGGACGAAAAACTGTTTTTT. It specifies CASSVTGTGDEKLFF.

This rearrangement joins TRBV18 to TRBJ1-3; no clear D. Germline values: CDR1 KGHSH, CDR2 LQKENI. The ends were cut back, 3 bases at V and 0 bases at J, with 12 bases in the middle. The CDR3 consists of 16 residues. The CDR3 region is CASSPVDGYSGNTIYF. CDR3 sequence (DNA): TGTGCCAGCTCACCCGTGGACGGGTACTCTGGAAACACCATATATTTT.

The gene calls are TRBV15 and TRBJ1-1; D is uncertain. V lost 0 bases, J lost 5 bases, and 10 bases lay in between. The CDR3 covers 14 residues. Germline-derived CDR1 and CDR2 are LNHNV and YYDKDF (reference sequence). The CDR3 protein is CATSREGWQTEAFF. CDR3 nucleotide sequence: TGTGCCACCAGCAGAGAAGGGTGGCAAACTGAAGCTTTCTTT.

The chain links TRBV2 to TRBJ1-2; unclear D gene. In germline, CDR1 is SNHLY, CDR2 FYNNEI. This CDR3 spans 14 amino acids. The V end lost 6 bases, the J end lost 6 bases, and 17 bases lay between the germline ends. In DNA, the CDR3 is TGTGCCAGCAGGGAAACGGGAGGGATTAATGGCTACACCTTC. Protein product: CASRETGGINGYTF.

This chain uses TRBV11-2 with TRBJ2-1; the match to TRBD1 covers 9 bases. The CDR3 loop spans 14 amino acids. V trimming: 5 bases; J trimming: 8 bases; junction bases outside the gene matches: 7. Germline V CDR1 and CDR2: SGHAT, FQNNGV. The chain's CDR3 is CASSPGQGRHEQFF. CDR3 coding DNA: TGTGCCAGCAGCCCGGGACAGGGTAGACATGAGCAGTTCTTC.

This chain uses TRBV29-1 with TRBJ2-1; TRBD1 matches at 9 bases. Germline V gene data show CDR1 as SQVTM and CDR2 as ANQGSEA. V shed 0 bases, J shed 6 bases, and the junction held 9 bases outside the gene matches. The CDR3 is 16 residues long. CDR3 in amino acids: CSVEDLQGAQGNEQFF. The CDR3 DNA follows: TGCAGCGTTGAAGACCTACAGGGGGCTCAGGGCAATGAGCAGTTCTTC.

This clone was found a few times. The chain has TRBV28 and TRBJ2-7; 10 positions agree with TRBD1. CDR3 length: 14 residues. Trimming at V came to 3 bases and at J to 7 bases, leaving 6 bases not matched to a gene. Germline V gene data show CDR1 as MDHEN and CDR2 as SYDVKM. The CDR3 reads CASSFDRGLGEQYF. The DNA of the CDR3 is TGTGCCAGCAGTTTTGACAGGGGGCTTGGGGAGCAGTACTTC.

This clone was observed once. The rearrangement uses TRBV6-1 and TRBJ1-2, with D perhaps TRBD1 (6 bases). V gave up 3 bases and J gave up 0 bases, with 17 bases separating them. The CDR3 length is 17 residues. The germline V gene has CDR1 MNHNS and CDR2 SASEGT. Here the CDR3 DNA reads TGTGCCAGCAGTGACACCGGGACATCCACCGCTAACTATGGCTACACCTTC. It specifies CASSDTGTSTANYGYTF.

CDR3 sequence: CASSYPQGASYEQYF. For the CDR3, the DNA is TGTGCCAGCAGTTACCCACAGGGGGCATCCTACGAGCAGTACTTC. The chain links TRBV6-2 or TRBV6-3 to TRBJ2-7, with 9 positions matching TRBD1. CDR3 length equals 15 residues. Germline V gene data show CDR1 as MNHEY and CDR2 as SVGEGT. The trim removed 2 bases at V and 1 base at J, leaving 3 bases unmatched.

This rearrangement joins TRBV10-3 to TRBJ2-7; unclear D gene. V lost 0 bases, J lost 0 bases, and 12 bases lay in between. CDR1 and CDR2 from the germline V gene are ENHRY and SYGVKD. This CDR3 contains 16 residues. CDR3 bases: TGTGCCATCAGTGAGTCGAGGCGGAAGATCTCCTACGAGCAGTACTTC. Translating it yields CAISESRRKISYEQYF.

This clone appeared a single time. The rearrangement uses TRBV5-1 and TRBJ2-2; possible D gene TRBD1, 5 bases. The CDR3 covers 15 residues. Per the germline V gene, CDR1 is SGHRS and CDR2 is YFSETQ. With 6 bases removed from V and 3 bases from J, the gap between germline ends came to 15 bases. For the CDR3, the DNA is TGCGCCAGCACCCTGACAGCACAGGACACCGGGGAGCTGTTTTTT. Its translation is CASTLTAQDTGELFF.

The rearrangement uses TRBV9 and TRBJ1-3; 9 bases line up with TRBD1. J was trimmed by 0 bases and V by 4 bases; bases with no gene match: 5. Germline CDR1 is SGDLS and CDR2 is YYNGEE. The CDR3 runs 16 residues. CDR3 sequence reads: CASSSTGGSSGNTIYF. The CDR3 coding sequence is TGTGCCAGCAGCTCGACAGGGGGTTCCTCTGGAAACACCATATATTTT.

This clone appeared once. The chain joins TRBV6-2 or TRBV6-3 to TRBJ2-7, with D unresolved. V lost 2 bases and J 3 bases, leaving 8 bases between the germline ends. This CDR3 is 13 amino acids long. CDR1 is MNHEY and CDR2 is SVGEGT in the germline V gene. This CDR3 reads CASSYRWGYEQYF. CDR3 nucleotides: TGTGCCAGCAGTTACAGGTGGGGCTACGAGCAGTACTTC.

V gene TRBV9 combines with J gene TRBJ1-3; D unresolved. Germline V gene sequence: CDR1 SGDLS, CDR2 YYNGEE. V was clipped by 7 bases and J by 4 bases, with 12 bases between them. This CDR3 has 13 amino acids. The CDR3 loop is CASSMWQGNTIYF. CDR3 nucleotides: TGTGCCAGCTCAATGTGGCAGGGAAACACCATATATTTT.

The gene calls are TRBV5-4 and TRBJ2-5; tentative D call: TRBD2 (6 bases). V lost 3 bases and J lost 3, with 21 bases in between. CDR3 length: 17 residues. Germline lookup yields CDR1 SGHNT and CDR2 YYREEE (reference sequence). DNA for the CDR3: TGTGCCAGCAGCTATGGGACCGCGGGGCCCTGGAAAGAGACCCAGTACTTC. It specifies CASSYGTAGPWKETQYF. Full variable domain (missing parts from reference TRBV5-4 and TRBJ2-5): ETGVTQSPTHLIKTRGQQVTLRCSSQSGHNTVSWYQQALGQGPQFIFQYYREEENGRGNFPPRFSGLQFPNYSSELNVNALELDDSALYLCASSYGTAGPWKETQYFGPGTRLLVL.

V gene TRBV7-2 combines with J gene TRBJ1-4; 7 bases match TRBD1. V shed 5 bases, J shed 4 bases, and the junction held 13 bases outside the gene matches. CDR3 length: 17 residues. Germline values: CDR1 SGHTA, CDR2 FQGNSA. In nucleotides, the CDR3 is TGTGCCAGCAGCCCTCAGGTGCCCAGGGGGAATAATGAAAAACTGTTTTTT. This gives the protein CASSPQVPRGNNEKLFF.

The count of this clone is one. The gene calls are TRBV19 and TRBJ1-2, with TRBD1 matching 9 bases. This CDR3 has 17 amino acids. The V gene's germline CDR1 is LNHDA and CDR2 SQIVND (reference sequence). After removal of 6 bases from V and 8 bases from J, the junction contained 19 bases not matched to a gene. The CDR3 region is CASSSYPSRGQGVGYTF. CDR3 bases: TGTGCCAGTAGCTCCTACCCCTCTAGGGGACAGGGAGTAGGCTACACCTTC.

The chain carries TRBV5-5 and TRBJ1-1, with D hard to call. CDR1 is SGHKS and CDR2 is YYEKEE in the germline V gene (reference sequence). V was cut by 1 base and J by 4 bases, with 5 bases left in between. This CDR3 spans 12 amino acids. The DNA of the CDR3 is TGTGCCAGCAGCTTGCCGAGCACTGAAGCTTTCTTT. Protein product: CASSLPSTEAFF. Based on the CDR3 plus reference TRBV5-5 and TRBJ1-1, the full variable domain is DAGVTQSPTHLIKTRGQQVTLRCSPISGHKSVSWYQQVLGQGPQFIFQYYEKEERGRGNFPDRFSARQFPNYSSELNVNALLLGDSALYLCASSLPSTEAFFGQGTRLTVV.

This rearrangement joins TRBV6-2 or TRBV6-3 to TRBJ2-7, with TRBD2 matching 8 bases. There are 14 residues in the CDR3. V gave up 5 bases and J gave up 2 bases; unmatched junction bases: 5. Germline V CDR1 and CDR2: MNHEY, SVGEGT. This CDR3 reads CASSTREGAYEQYF. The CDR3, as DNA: TGTGCCAGCAGTACACGGGAGGGAGCCTACGAGCAGTACTTC.

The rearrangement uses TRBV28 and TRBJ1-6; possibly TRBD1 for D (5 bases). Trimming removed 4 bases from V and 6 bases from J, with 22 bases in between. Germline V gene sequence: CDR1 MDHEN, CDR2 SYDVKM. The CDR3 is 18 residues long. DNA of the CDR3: TGTGCCAGCAGTTCCCTTGGGGTTTCGGGGCCCTTTAATTCACCCCTCCACTTT. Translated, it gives CASSSLGVSGPFNSPLHF. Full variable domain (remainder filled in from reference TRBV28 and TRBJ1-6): DVKVTQSSRYLVKRTGEKVFLECVQDMDHENMFWYRQDPGLGLRLIYFSYDVKMKEKGDIPEGYSVSREKKERFSLILESASTNQTSMYLCASSSLGVSGPFNSPLHFGNGTRLTVT.

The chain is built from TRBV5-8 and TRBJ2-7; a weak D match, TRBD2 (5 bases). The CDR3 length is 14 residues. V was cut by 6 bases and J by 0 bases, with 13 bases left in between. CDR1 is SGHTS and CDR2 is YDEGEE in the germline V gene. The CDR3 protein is CASKSREFSYEQYF. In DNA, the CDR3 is TGTGCCAGCAAATCGAGGGAATTCTCCTACGAGCAGTACTTC.

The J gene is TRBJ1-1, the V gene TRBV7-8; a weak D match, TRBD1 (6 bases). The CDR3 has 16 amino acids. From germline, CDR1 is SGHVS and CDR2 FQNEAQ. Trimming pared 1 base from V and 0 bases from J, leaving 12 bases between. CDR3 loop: CASSLGQGPLNTEAFF. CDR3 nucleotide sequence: TGTGCCAGCAGCTTAGGCCAGGGGCCCCTGAACACTGAAGCTTTCTTT. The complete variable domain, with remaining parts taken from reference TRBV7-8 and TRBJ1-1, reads GAGVSQSPRYKVAKRGQDVALRCDPISGHVSLFWYQQALGQGPEFLTYFQNEAQLDKSGLPSDRFFAERPEGSVSTLKIQRTQQEDSAVYLCASSLGQGPLNTEAFFGQGTRLTVV.

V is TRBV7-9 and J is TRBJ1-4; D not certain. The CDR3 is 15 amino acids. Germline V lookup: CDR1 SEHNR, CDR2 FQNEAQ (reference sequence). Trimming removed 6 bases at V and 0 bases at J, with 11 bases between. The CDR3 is CASSPGDATNEKLFF. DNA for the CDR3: TGTGCCAGCAGTCCAGGAGACGCAACTAATGAAAAACTGTTTTTT.

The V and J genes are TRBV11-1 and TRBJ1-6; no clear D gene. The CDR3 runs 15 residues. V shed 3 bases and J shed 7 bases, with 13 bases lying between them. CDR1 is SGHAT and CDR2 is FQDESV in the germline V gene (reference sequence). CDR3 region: CASSLLGAPNSPLHF. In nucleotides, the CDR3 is TGTGCCAGCAGCTTGTTGGGTGCTCCCAATTCACCCCTCCACTTT. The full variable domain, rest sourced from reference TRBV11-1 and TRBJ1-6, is EAEVAQSPRYKITEKSQAVAFWCDPISGHATLYWYRQILGQGPELLVQFQDESVVDDSQLPKDRFSAERLKGVDSTLKIQPAELGDSAMYLCASSLLGAPNSPLHFGNGTRLTVT.

DNA for the CDR3: TGTGCCAGCAGCCAGACCGGGACACATAATGAAAAACTGTTTTTT. It codes for CASSQTGTHNEKLFF. This chain joins TRBV7-9 and TRBJ1-4, with D perhaps TRBD1 (6 bases). V lost 5 bases and J 4 bases, leaving 14 bases between the germline ends. CDR3 length: 15 residues. From germline, CDR1 is SEHNR and CDR2 FQNEAQ (reference sequence).

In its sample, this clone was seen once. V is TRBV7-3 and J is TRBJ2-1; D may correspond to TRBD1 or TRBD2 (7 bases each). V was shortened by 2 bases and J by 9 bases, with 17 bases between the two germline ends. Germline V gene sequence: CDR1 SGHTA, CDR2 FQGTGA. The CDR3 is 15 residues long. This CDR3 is CASSLHARGGFEQFF. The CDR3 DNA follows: TGTGCCAGCAGCTTACACGCCAGGGGGGGTTTTGAGCAGTTCTTC.

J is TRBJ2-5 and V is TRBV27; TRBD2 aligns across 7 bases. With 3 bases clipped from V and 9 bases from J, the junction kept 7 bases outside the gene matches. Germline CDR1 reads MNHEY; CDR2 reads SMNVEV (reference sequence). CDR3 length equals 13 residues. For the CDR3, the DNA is TGTGCCAGCAGTTTTAGCGGGCTTAAGGCCCAGTACTTC. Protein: CASSFSGLKAQYF.